These T cell receptor beta chains were read from a single sample in a study of OX40 agonist ivuxolimab in advanced cancers. Only in-frame clones appear in the TCRdb table, and some are missing; sequencing was by immunoSEQ multiplex PCR. There are approximately 70,000 clones in the sample; 65% to 90% occur only once, and around 1.4% lies in the top ten. Specimen: CD4+ or CD8+ T cells sorted from blood, collected in a trial of the OX40 agonist ivuxolimab. All receptors come from an adult with an advanced solid tumor such as melanoma, head and neck, liver or kidney cancer. Both conserved end residues are part of each CDR3. D genes are given only for firm matches. The size field is filled for only some rows; it gives once, few, many or a size class.

J gene | CDR3 length | V gene | clone size | D gene | CDR3 DNA | CDR3 protein
TRBJ1-1 | 16 | TRBV6-5 | - | - | TGTGCCAGCAGTTTTCGGGGCCAACCGTTGCATCCTGAAGCTTTCTTT | CASSFRGQPLHPEAFF
TRBJ2-2 | 15 | TRBV9 | - | - | TGTGCCAGCAGCGTAGGAGGGGAGAGGACCGGGGAGCTGTTTTTT | CASSVGGERTGELFF
TRBJ2-3 | 14 | TRBV5-5 | - | - | TGTGCCAGCAGGTCCACACAGGGTTCAGATACGCAGTATTTT | CASRSTQGSDTQYF
TRBJ1-4 | 15 | TRBV14 | once | - | TGTGCCAGCAGCCAAGATATGACAGATAATGAAAAACTGTTTTTT | CASSQDMTDNEKLFF
TRBJ1-2 | 14 | TRBV12-2 | - | - | TGTGCAAGTCGCTTCACTAGGGGGGCCTATGGCTACACCTTC | CASRFTRGAYGYTF
TRBJ1-1 | 14 | TRBV11-3 | - | - | TGTGCCAGCAGCTTAGATCCGGCCGGGACACAGGCTTTCTTT | CASSLDPAGTQAFF
TRBJ1-3 | 12 | TRBV6-1 | - | TRBD1 | TGTGCCAGCAGTGCAGGGGGGAACACCATATATTTT | CASSAGGNTIYF
TRBJ1-5 | 18 | TRBV27 | - | - | TGTGCCAGCAGTTTATTTTCCCCTACGAGTAGTGGCAATCAGCCCCAGCATTTT | CASSLFSPTSSGNQPQHF
TRBJ2-5 | 15 | TRBV10-3 | - | TRBD2 | TGTGCCATCAGTGGACTAGCGGGGGACCAAGAGACCCAGTACTTC | CAISGLAGDQETQYF
TRBJ1-2 | 15 | TRBV5-4 | - | - | TGTGCCAGCACATCCAAAAGAGGAACTAACTATGGCTACACCTTC | CASTSKRGTNYGYTF
TRBJ1-2 | 14 | TRBV27 | - | - | TGTGCCAGCAGATACTCGGGAGATGGGGTCGGCTACACCTTC | CASRYSGDGVGYTF
TRBJ1-1 | 14 | TRBV5-1 | - | - | TGCGCCAGCAGCTTGGATGGCAGGGGCACTGAAGCTTTCTTT | CASSLDGRGTEAFF
TRBJ1-3 | 15 | TRBV2 | - | - | TGTGCCAGCGAACCTTCTACGACCTCTGGAAACACCATATATTTT | CASEPSTTSGNTIYF
TRBJ1-2 | 15 | TRBV4-2 | - | TRBD1 | TGTGCCAGCAGCCAAGCGACAGGGGGCAATTATGGCTACACCTTC | CASSQATGGNYGYTF
TRBJ2-2 | 14 | TRBV2 | - | - | TGTGCCAGCAGTGTGAGTCAACTCACCGGGGAGCTGTTTTTT | CASSVSQLTGELFF
TRBJ1-4 | 15 | TRBV7-4 | - | TRBD1 | TGTGCCAGCAGCTTATCGGACAGGGCTAGGAAAAAACTGTTTTTT | CASSLSDRARKKLFF
TRBJ2-3 | 15 | TRBV9 | - | - | TGTGCCAGCAGCGTAGTCAGACTACCCACAGATACGCAGTATTTT | CASSVVRLPTDTQYF
TRBJ1-2 | 12 | TRBV12-5 | once | - | TGTGCTAGTTCGCGAGGGGGAACTGGCTACACCTTC | CASSRGGTGYTF
TRBJ2-1 | 14 | TRBV5-4 | - | - | TGTGCCAGCAGCTTGGCCCCTAGAGTTGAGGAGCAGTTCTTC | CASSLAPRVEEQFF
TRBJ1-1 | 13 | TRBV11-2 | - | - | TGTGCCGGCAGGAGGGAGTTGAACACTGAAGCTTTCTTT | CAGRRELNTEAFF
TRBJ2-2 | 12 | TRBV18 | - | - | TGTGCCAGCTCACCCCAGATCGGGGAGCTGTTTTTT | CASSPQIGELFF
TRBJ1-3 | 15 | TRBV7-9 | - | TRBD1 | TGTGCCAGCAGCTTAGTACAGGGGCTTGGAAACACCATATATTTT | CASSLVQGLGNTIYF
TRBJ1-6 | 15 | TRBV4-1 | - | - | TGCGCCAGCAGCCAAGAAGGGCAGCCATATTCACCCCTCCACTTT | CASSQEGQPYSPLHF
TRBJ1-4 | 14 | TRBV5-1 | - | - | TGCGCCAGCAGCCCGGACGCGGATGGGCGAAAACTGTTTTTT | CASSPDADGRKLFF
TRBJ1-6 | 15 | TRBV27 | - | - | TGTGCCAGCAGCAGGGGTGGCTCCTATAATTCACCCCTCCACTTT | CASSRGGSYNSPLHF
TRBJ2-7 | 13 | TRBV28 | few | - | TGTGCCAGCAGTGGGACAAGGCGGGACGAGCAGTACTTC | CASSGTRRDEQYF
TRBJ1-1 | 15 | TRBV29-1 | few | - | TGCAGCGTGAGCCAGGGAATCAAGGATAGTGCTGAAGCTTTCTTT | CSVSQGIKDSAEAFF
TRBJ2-7 | 12 | TRBV18 | once | - | TGTGCCAGCTCACCACCTCTGGGGGAGCAGTACTTC | CASSPPLGEQYF
TRBJ2-5 | 13 | TRBV7-8 | - | - | TGTGCCAGCAGCCCCCCGATTATAGAGACCCAGTACTTC | CASSPPIIETQYF
TRBJ2-7 | 17 | TRBV15 | - | - | TGTGCCACCAGCATCGGCTTCGAGGGCGCCTTTCGGGACGAGCAGTACTTC | CATSIGFEGAFRDEQYF
TRBJ2-7 | 15 | TRBV6-5 | once | - | TGTGCCAGCAGCTCCCCTAGGAGGGCCGGATACGAGCAGTACTTC | CASSSPRRAGYEQYF
TRBJ1-1 | 11 | TRBV2 | once | - | TGTGCCAGCATAACGAACACTGAAGCTTTCTTT | CASITNTEAFF
TRBJ2-7 | 13 | TRBV7-9 | - | - | TGTGCCAGCACAACAAGGGCATCGTCCGAGCAGTACTTC | CASTTRASSEQYF
TRBJ2-2 | 15 | TRBV5-1 | - | - | TGCGCCAGCAGCTTTATCCCGGCGAGCACCGGGGAGCTGTTTTTT | CASSFIPASTGELFF
TRBJ2-2 | 15 | TRBV6-6 | - | - | TGTGCCAGCAGGGACGACACGGGGCCAACCGGGGAGCTGTTTTTT | CASRDDTGPTGELFF
TRBJ2-5 | 15 | TRBV2 | - | TRBD1 | TGTGCCACCCACCCCAATGACAGGGTCGGAGAGACCCAGTACTTC | CATHPNDRVGETQYF
TRBJ2-5 | 13 | TRBV5-1 | - | - | TGCGCCAGCAGCTTGGCAGGGAAAGAGACCCAGTACTTC | CASSLAGKETQYF
TRBJ2-7 | 12 | TRBV29-1 | - | - | TGCAGCGTTCAGATTGGCCCCTACGAGCAGTACTTC | CSVQIGPYEQYF
TRBJ1-5 | 15 | TRBV2 | - | - | TGTGCCAGCAGTGGACTACCCCAGCAAAATCAGCCCCAGCATTTT | CASSGLPQQNQPQHF
TRBJ2-1 | 15 | TRBV4-1 | - | - | TGCGCCAGCAGCCAAGGCCAGTTCTCCTACAATGAGCAGTTCTTC | CASSQGQFSYNEQFF
TRBJ2-7 | 14 | TRBV6-1 | - | TRBD1 | TGTGCCAGCAGGGGACAGGGGGGGGTCTACGAGCAGTACTTC | CASRGQGGVYEQYF
TRBJ2-1 | 16 | TRBV11-3 | - | - | TGTGCCAGCAGCTTAACCACAGGGTTGGGGTACAATGAGCAGTTCTTC | CASSLTTGLGYNEQFF
TRBJ2-1 | 15 | TRBV25-1 | - | TRBD2 | TGTGCCAGCAAACAAGCGGGGGGCAACTACAATGAGCAGTTCTTC | CASKQAGGNYNEQFF
TRBJ1-1 | 15 | TRBV18 | - | - | TGTGCCAGCTCACCGAACGACAGCCCGAACACTGAAGCTTTCTTT | CASSPNDSPNTEAFF
TRBJ1-3 | 13 | TRBV6-1 | - | - | TGTGCCAGCAGGCCTTGGAGTGGAAACACCATATATTTT | CASRPWSGNTIYF
TRBJ1-4 | 16 | TRBV19 | - | - | TGTGCCAGTAGTATCGAAGGGGGGACTACTAATGAAAAACTGTTTTTT | CASSIEGGTTNEKLFF
TRBJ2-3 | 17 | TRBV5-1 | - | TRBD2 | TGCGCCAGCAGCTTGAGATTAGCGGGGCTATACACAGATACGCAGTATTTT | CASSLRLAGLYTDTQYF
TRBJ1-2 | 14 | TRBV7-8 | - | TRBD1 | TGTGCCAGCAGCTTGTCCGGGACAGGGTATGGCTACACCTTC | CASSLSGTGYGYTF
TRBJ2-7 | 16 | TRBV5-1 | - | TRBD2 | TGCGCCAGCAGCTTGTCGCCTAGCGGGGGGGCCTACGAGCAGTACTTC | CASSLSPSGGAYEQYF
TRBJ1-6 | 13 | TRBV19 | few | TRBD1 | TGTGCCAGCAGGGACAGGGGGGACTCACCCCTCCACTTT | CASRDRGDSPLHF
TRBJ2-7 | 17 | TRBV11-3 | once | TRBD1 | TGTGCCAGCAGCTTAGATATGACCGGGACAGGGTCCTACGAGCAGTACTTC | CASSLDMTGTGSYEQYF